Listed below are T cell receptor beta chains from one sample, sequenced in a study of T cell repertoires in cytomegalovirus infection. TCRdb itself ran the reads through MiXCR, one entry per CDR3 protein. The sample carries 150,000 to 200,000 distinct CDR3 sequences, roughly 30% recorded once. The sequenced sample consisted of PBMCs. The receptors shown here come from a human donor in good health (CMV status not recorded). Some clones in this sample may be carry-over from other donors' samples. Both conserved end residues are part of each CDR3. Each record gives: clone size, J gene, D gene, V gene, CDR3 protein, CDR3 DNA. D genes are given only for firm matches. Clone size is shown for a subset of rows, as once, few, many or a class of expanded clone.

clone_size: few; j_call: TRBJ2-5; d_call: .; v_call: TRBV12-5; cdr3_aa: CASGFSVMGPETQYF; cdr3_nt: TGTGCTAGTGGATTCTCTGTTATGGGACCAGAGACCCAGTACTTC
clone_size: .; j_call: TRBJ2-2; d_call: .; v_call: TRBV6-8; cdr3_aa: CASSTTQGATGELFF; cdr3_nt: TGTGCCAGCAGTACTACTCAGGGAGCCACCGGGGAGCTGTTTTTT
clone_size: many; j_call: TRBJ1-3; d_call: .; v_call: TRBV7-9; cdr3_aa: CASSSSTASGNTIYF; cdr3_nt: TGTGCCAGCAGTTCCTCGACAGCTTCTGGAAACACCATATATTTT
clone_size: .; j_call: TRBJ2-5; d_call: TRBD2; v_call: TRBV20-1; cdr3_aa: CSARDPSGGPQETQYF; cdr3_nt: TGCAGTGCTAGAGATCCTAGCGGGGGGCCACAAGAGACCCAGTACTTC
clone_size: .; j_call: TRBJ2-3; d_call: .; v_call: TRBV20-1; cdr3_aa: CSAPVTDTQYF; cdr3_nt: TGCAGTGCCCCAGTCACAGATACGCAGTATTTT
clone_size: .; j_call: TRBJ1-5; d_call: .; v_call: TRBV20-1; cdr3_aa: CSARDYSKGWDGPQHF; cdr3_nt: TGCAGTGCTAGAGATTACAGCAAGGGTTGGGACGGGCCCCAGCATTTT
clone_size: .; j_call: TRBJ2-5; d_call: TRBD1; v_call: TRBV19; cdr3_aa: CASSSSAGGYQETQYF; cdr3_nt: TGTGCCAGTAGTAGTTCTGCAGGGGGCTATCAAGAGACCCAGTACTTC
clone_size: many; j_call: TRBJ1-3; d_call: .; v_call: TRBV20-1; cdr3_aa: CSAREQAYPGNTIYF; cdr3_nt: TGCAGTGCTAGAGAGCAGGCCTACCCTGGAAACACCATATATTTT
clone_size: .; j_call: TRBJ1-2; d_call: .; v_call: TRBV7-2; cdr3_aa: CASSPDGGPGGGYTF; cdr3_nt: TGTGCCAGCAGCCCAGACGGCGGTCCCGGAGGAGGCTACACCTTC
clone_size: few; j_call: TRBJ1-4; d_call: .; v_call: TRBV20-1; cdr3_aa: CSARDWGSDEKLFF; cdr3_nt: TGCAGTGCTAGAGATTGGGGGAGCGATGAAAAACTGTTTTTT
clone_size: few; j_call: TRBJ1-1; d_call: .; v_call: TRBV7-9; cdr3_aa: CASSLGIRNTEAFF; cdr3_nt: TGTGCCAGCAGCTTAGGAATCCGGAACACTGAAGCTTTCTTT
clone_size: few; j_call: TRBJ2-5; d_call: TRBD2; v_call: TRBV6-6; cdr3_aa: CASSGVAPPETQYF; cdr3_nt: TGTGCCAGTAGCGGGGTAGCTCCCCCTGAGACCCAGTACTTC
clone_size: .; j_call: TRBJ2-2; d_call: .; v_call: TRBV12-3/TRBV12-4; cdr3_aa: CASSLDHVQGSNTGELFF; cdr3_nt: TGTGCCAGCAGTTTAGACCACGTTCAAGGGTCGAACACCGGGGAGCTGTTTTTT
clone_size: .; j_call: TRBJ1-1; d_call: .; v_call: TRBV2; cdr3_aa: CASSNPGHIPNTEAFF; cdr3_nt: TGTGCCAGCAGTAATCCGGGACATATTCCGAACACTGAAGCTTTCTTT
clone_size: .; j_call: TRBJ1-4; d_call: TRBD1; v_call: TRBV7-2; cdr3_aa: CASSLSSAGGREKLFF; cdr3_nt: TGTGCCAGCAGCTTAAGTTCGGCAGGGGGACGGGAAAAACTGTTTTTT
clone_size: .; j_call: TRBJ1-5; d_call: .; v_call: TRBV2; cdr3_aa: CASRSHFSGLNSNQPQHF; cdr3_nt: TGTGCCAGCCGGTCCCACTTTTCAGGGCTCAATAGCAATCAGCCCCAGCATTTT
clone_size: many; j_call: TRBJ1-4; d_call: .; v_call: TRBV7-6; cdr3_aa: CASSSVPTGQNEKLFF; cdr3_nt: TGTGCCAGCAGCTCTGTCCCCACGGGTCAGAATGAAAAACTGTTTTTT
clone_size: .; j_call: TRBJ2-1; d_call: TRBD2; v_call: TRBV11-2; cdr3_aa: CASSLPLGGAGGSVSYNEQFF; cdr3_nt: TGTGCCAGCAGCTTACCTCTCGGTGGAGCGGGGGGGTCCGTCTCCTACAATGAGCAGTTCTTC
clone_size: .; j_call: TRBJ2-1; d_call: .; v_call: TRBV3-1; cdr3_aa: CASSSGPNTREQFF; cdr3_nt: TGTGCCAGCAGTTCCGGGCCTAATACGAGGGAGCAGTTCTTC
clone_size: .; j_call: TRBJ1-1; d_call: .; v_call: TRBV19; cdr3_aa: CASSTLRNTEAFF; cdr3_nt: TGTGCCAGTAGTACCCTACGGAACACTGAAGCTTTCTTT
clone_size: .; j_call: TRBJ2-1; d_call: .; v_call: TRBV2; cdr3_aa: CASQVLSNEQFF; cdr3_nt: TGTGCCAGCCAGGTTTTAAGCAATGAGCAGTTCTTC
clone_size: many; j_call: TRBJ2-7; d_call: .; v_call: TRBV7-2; cdr3_aa: CASSPGTGKSYEQYF; cdr3_nt: TGTGCCAGCAGCCCAGGGACCGGCAAGTCCTACGAGCAGTACTTC
clone_size: .; j_call: TRBJ2-2; d_call: TRBD2; v_call: TRBV7-8; cdr3_aa: CASSSPGGRLSF; cdr3_nt: TGTGCCAGCAGCAGTCCGGGGGGTAGGCTGTCTTTT
clone_size: .; j_call: TRBJ2-7; d_call: .; v_call: TRBV7-9; cdr3_aa: CASSLERGSVYEQYF; cdr3_nt: TGTGCCAGCAGCTTAGAACGGGGATCCGTCTACGAGCAGTACTTC
clone_size: .; j_call: TRBJ2-7; d_call: TRBD1; v_call: TRBV6-5; cdr3_aa: CASSYSPGQVYEQYF; cdr3_nt: TGTGCCAGCAGTTACTCGCCAGGACAGGTCTACGAGCAGTACTTC
clone_size: .; j_call: TRBJ2-7; d_call: TRBD2; v_call: TRBV7-6; cdr3_aa: CASSERGRAGEQYF; cdr3_nt: TGTGCCAGCAGCGAGCGTGGGAGGGCTGGCGAGCAGTACTTC
clone_size: few; j_call: TRBJ1-1; d_call: .; v_call: TRBV18; cdr3_aa: CASSPLQGEAFF; cdr3_nt: TGTGCCAGCTCCCCCCTTCAAGGTGAAGCTTTCTTT
clone_size: .; j_call: TRBJ2-1; d_call: TRBD1; v_call: TRBV7-9; cdr3_aa: CASSHRDRGDEQFF; cdr3_nt: TGTGCCAGCAGCCACCGGGACAGGGGAGATGAGCAGTTCTTC
clone_size: .; j_call: TRBJ2-7; d_call: .; v_call: TRBV27; cdr3_aa: CASSLTGYPDEQYF; cdr3_nt: TGTGCCAGCAGTTTAACAGGATACCCCGACGAGCAGTACTTC
clone_size: few; j_call: TRBJ2-7; d_call: .; v_call: TRBV12-3/TRBV12-4; cdr3_aa: CASSLGAGSTYEQYF; cdr3_nt: TGTGCCAGCAGTTTGGGAGCGGGTTCTACCTACGAGCAGTACTTC
clone_size: .; j_call: TRBJ2-2; d_call: .; v_call: TRBV29-1; cdr3_aa: CSVQEFGALFF; cdr3_nt: TGCAGCGTTCAGGAATTTGGGGCGCTGTTTTTT
clone_size: .; j_call: TRBJ2-5; d_call: TRBD1; v_call: TRBV7-2; cdr3_aa: CASSPLTGEETQYF; cdr3_nt: TGTGCCAGCAGCCCCTTGACAGGGGAGGAGACCCAGTACTTC
clone_size: few; j_call: TRBJ2-7; d_call: .; v_call: TRBV7-3; cdr3_aa: CASSLGRPYEQYF; cdr3_nt: TGTGCCAGCAGCTTAGGACGGCCTTACGAGCAGTACTTC
clone_size: few; j_call: TRBJ2-3; d_call: TRBD2; v_call: TRBV7-2; cdr3_aa: CASSSPLLASGGELTDTQYF; cdr3_nt: TGTGCCAGCAGCTCACCCTTACTGGCTAGCGGGGGGGAGCTCACAGATACGCAGTATTTT
clone_size: few; j_call: TRBJ1-5; d_call: .; v_call: TRBV6-6; cdr3_aa: CASTMDSNQPQHF; cdr3_nt: TGTGCCAGCACTATGGATAGCAATCAGCCCCAGCATTTT
clone_size: .; j_call: TRBJ1-6; d_call: .; v_call: TRBV19; cdr3_aa: CASSMGQGGNSPLHF; cdr3_nt: TGTGCCAGTAGTATGGGGCAGGGTGGCAATTCACCCCTCCACTTT
clone_size: few; j_call: TRBJ1-1; d_call: .; v_call: TRBV4-2; cdr3_aa: CASSQIQGTEAFF; cdr3_nt: TGTGCCAGCAGCCAGATTCAGGGGACTGAAGCTTTCTTT
clone_size: .; j_call: TRBJ1-1; d_call: .; v_call: TRBV12-3/TRBV12-4; cdr3_aa: CASSLSQGGTEAFF; cdr3_nt: TGTGCCAGCAGTTTATCGCAGGGAGGGACTGAAGCTTTCTTT
clone_size: few; j_call: TRBJ1-2; d_call: .; v_call: TRBV12-3/TRBV12-4; cdr3_aa: CASFLSFRAYGYTF; cdr3_nt: TGTGCCAGCTTTTTGTCATTCAGGGCGTATGGCTACACCTTC
clone_size: few; j_call: TRBJ2-3; d_call: .; v_call: TRBV7-2; cdr3_aa: CASSLENRVTQYF; cdr3_nt: TGTGCCAGCAGCTTAGAAAACAGGGTTACGCAGTATTTT
clone_size: .; j_call: TRBJ2-2; d_call: .; v_call: TRBV7-3; cdr3_aa: CASSLVRRATGGELFF; cdr3_nt: TGTGCCAGCAGCTTAGTTAGGAGAGCTACCGGCGGGGAGCTGTTTTTT
clone_size: few; j_call: TRBJ2-4; d_call: .; v_call: TRBV29-1; cdr3_aa: CSAWGLAKNIQYF; cdr3_nt: TGCAGCGCCTGGGGCTTGGCCAAAAACATTCAGTACTTC
clone_size: .; j_call: TRBJ1-1; d_call: TRBD1; v_call: TRBV18; cdr3_aa: CASSPWDREDTEAFF; cdr3_nt: TGTGCCAGCTCACCGTGGGACAGGGAGGACACTGAAGCTTTCTTT
clone_size: once; j_call: TRBJ2-3; d_call: .; v_call: TRBV15; cdr3_aa: CATSRDTAVTQYF; cdr3_nt: TGTGCCACCAGCAGAGATACGGCGGTTACGCAGTATTTT
clone_size: few; j_call: TRBJ1-1; d_call: TRBD1; v_call: TRBV20-1; cdr3_aa: CRASQGEETEAFF; cdr3_nt: TGCAGGGCGTCTCAGGGGGAGGAAACTGAAGCTTTCTTT
clone_size: .; j_call: TRBJ1-6; d_call: TRBD1; v_call: TRBV29-1; cdr3_aa: CCVDQGTGNSPLHF; cdr3_nt: TGCTGCGTTGATCAGGGGACAGGAAATTCACCCCTCCACTTT
clone_size: .; j_call: TRBJ2-2; d_call: .; v_call: TRBV11-3; cdr3_aa: CASSLDPSRGGELFF; cdr3_nt: TGTGCCAGCAGCTTAGATCCAAGCAGGGGCGGGGAGCTGTTTTTT
clone_size: .; j_call: TRBJ2-7; d_call: TRBD2; v_call: TRBV6-5; cdr3_aa: CASTSGLAGGVPYEQYF; cdr3_nt: TGTGCCAGCACGTCAGGGCTAGCGGGGGGAGTCCCCTACGAGCAGTACTTC
clone_size: .; j_call: TRBJ1-6; d_call: .; v_call: TRBV7-3; cdr3_aa: CASATSPLHF; cdr3_nt: TGTGCCAGCGCCACATCACCCCTCCACTTT